A selection of T cell receptor beta chains follows, all from one sample in a study of blood T cell repertoires in COVID-19. This table comes from immunoSEQ multiplex PCR, and its TCRdb copy is limited to in-frame clones, with some not included. The data contain roughly 150,000 clones, over 75% of them singletons. Sequenced sample: peripheral blood. These TCRs come from a human donor in a cohort sampled during active COVID-19. Both conserved end residues are part of each CDR3. Fields, in order: clone size, V gene, D gene, J gene, CDR3 DNA, CDR3 protein. D genes are given only for firm matches. Clone size is shown for a subset of rows, as once, few, many or a class of expanded clone.

>.|TRBV4-3|TRBD2|TRBJ2-7
TGCGCCAGCAGCCACTCCGGGACTAGCGGGGGTGACTCCTACGAGCAGTACTTC
CASSHSGTSGGDSYEQYF
>.|TRBV18|TRBD1|TRBJ1-1
TGTGCCAGCTCACCGCCCGGGACAGGAACCCTTAACACTGAAGCTTTCTTT
CASSPPGTGTLNTEAFF
>.|TRBV9|TRBD2|TRBJ2-1
TGTGCCAGCAGCGTAGGAGCGGGGGGGCTCAAATGGAATGAGCAGTTCTTC
CASSVGAGGLKWNEQFF
>.|TRBV6-5|TRBD1|TRBJ2-2
TGTGCCAGCAGCCGGGACAGGGGTACCGGGGAGCTGTTTTTT
CASSRDRGTGELFF
>.|TRBV6-2/TRBV6-3|TRBD2|TRBJ2-1
TGTGCCAGCAGCCGCCCGGGACTAGCCAAGGATGAGCAGTTCTTC
CASSRPGLAKDEQFF
>.|TRBV9|TRBD2|TRBJ2-3
TGTGCCAGCAGCCGACTAGCGGGGGGTTGGGATACGCAGTATTTT
CASSRLAGGWDTQYF
>.|TRBV5-1|TRBD1|TRBJ1-1
TGCGCCAGCAGCTTGCAGGGACAGGGGAACACTGAAGCTTTCTTT
CASSLQGQGNTEAFF
>.|TRBV5-1|.|TRBJ1-4
TGCGCCAGCAGCCCGTGGGCCATATCCCGATCAACTAATGAAAAACTGTTTTTT
CASSPWAISRSTNEKLFF
>.|TRBV4-1|.|TRBJ1-2
TGCGCCAGCAGCCAGCGACAGGAGGCTAACTATGGCTACACCTTC
CASSQRQEANYGYTF
>.|TRBV4-3|.|TRBJ2-1
TGCGCCAGCAGCCAACTCAGGGGTAACAATGAGCAGTTCTTC
CASSQLRGNNEQFF
>.|TRBV6-5|TRBD1|TRBJ1-2
TGTGCCAGCAGCGGAACAGGGGTCCTAAACTATGGCTACACCTTC
CASSGTGVLNYGYTF
>.|TRBV9|TRBD2|TRBJ2-1
TGTGCCAGCAGCGTTAGGGGCGGAGCGGGAGGTCGGCATGAGCAGTTCTTC
CASSVRGGAGGRHEQFF
>.|TRBV7-9|.|TRBJ1-2
TGTGCCAGCAGCTTCGATACAGGGAGGGCTGGGGGCTACACCTTC
CASSFDTGRAGGYTF
>.|TRBV10-3|.|TRBJ2-6
TGTGCCATCAGTCGGGATAATTCTGGGGCCAACGTCCTGACTTTC
CAISRDNSGANVLTF
>.|TRBV4-3|.|TRBJ2-5
TGCGCCAGCAGCCAAGACCTAGCGAGCCGAGCCCAGTACTTC
CASSQDLASRAQYF
>.|TRBV6-6|TRBD1|TRBJ1-1
TGTGCCAGCAGTCTCTGGACAGGAGTAGGCACTGAAGCTTTCTTT
CASSLWTGVGTEAFF
>.|TRBV12-5|.|TRBJ1-2
TGTGCTAGTGGTTTGGTACGAGTGGATGGCTACACCTTC
CASGLVRVDGYTF
>.|TRBV24-1|TRBD1|TRBJ1-2
TGTGCCACCAGTGATAGGGACAGGGGGTACGGCTACACCTTC
CATSDRDRGYGYTF
>few|TRBV3-1/TRBV3-2|.|TRBJ2-3
TGTGCCAGCAGCCCCAGCCGGGGGGCCACAGATACGCAGTATTTT
CASSPSRGATDTQYF
>once|TRBV6-4|TRBD2|TRBJ2-2
TGTGCCAGCAGAACCACTAGCGGGCCCGGGGAGCTGTTTTTT
CASRTTSGPGELFF
>once|TRBV7-8|.|TRBJ2-6
TGTGCCAGCAGCTGGCTAGGCTCCCGTATCGGTGGGGCCAACGTCCTGACTTTC
CASSWLGSRIGGANVLTF
>.|TRBV10-3|.|TRBJ1-1
TGTGCCATCACCCCGGACGGGGGGAACACTGAAGCTTTCTTT
CAITPDGGNTEAFF
>.|TRBV10-3|TRBD2|TRBJ2-3
TGTGCCATCAGCAACAAGCGGGGCGGCACAGATACGCAGTATTTT
CAISNKRGGTDTQYF
>.|TRBV3-1/TRBV3-2|.|TRBJ1-1
TGTGCCAGCAGCCTCGGGAGGAACACTGAAGCTTTCTTT
CASSLGRNTEAFF
>.|TRBV4-1|.|TRBJ2-7
TGCGCCAGCAGCCGGGGGGACAGCTCCTACGAGCAGTACTTC
CASSRGDSSYEQYF
>.|TRBV19|.|TRBJ2-1
TGTGCCAGTAGTATAGGGAGTCCCTGGAATGAGCAGTTCTTC
CASSIGSPWNEQFF
>.|TRBV27|.|TRBJ1-1
TGTGCCAGCAGGACCACCGCGGTCACTGAAGCTTTCTTT
CASRTTAVTEAFF
>.|TRBV5-5|.|TRBJ2-7
TGTGCCAGCAGCTTGGAAGGAAGCGGATCCTACGAGCAGTACTTC
CASSLEGSGSYEQYF
>.|TRBV5-1|TRBD1|TRBJ1-1
TGCGCCAGCAGCTTGACAGGGGGAAGTACTGAAGCTTTCTTT
CASSLTGGSTEAFF
>.|TRBV6-5|.|TRBJ1-1
TGTGCCAGCAGTAGACCCAGCCGGGGAGGGACTGAAGCTTTCTTT
CASSRPSRGGTEAFF
>.|TRBV29-1|TRBD1|TRBJ2-7
TGCAGCGCTCTGACAGGGACAAATTCTCAGCAGTACTTC
CSALTGTNSQQYF
>.|TRBV27|.|TRBJ2-5
TGTGCCAGCAGTTTTCGGACAGTCGGGGTGGAGACCCAGTACTTC
CASSFRTVGVETQYF
>.|TRBV7-8|.|TRBJ2-7
TGTGCCAGCAGCTTAGGCGGCAACTCCTACGAGCAGTACTTC
CASSLGGNSYEQYF
>.|TRBV9|TRBD2|TRBJ2-3
TGTGCCAGCAGCTCCCGGGGGGGCAATTTCGATACGCAGTATTTT
CASSSRGGNFDTQYF
>.|TRBV12-3/TRBV12-4|.|TRBJ1-2
TGTGCCAGCAGTTGGGCCGATAACTATGGCTACACCTTC
CASSWADNYGYTF
>.|TRBV3-1/TRBV3-2|.|TRBJ1-2
TGTGCCAGCAGCCAAGAGGTCACAGGGAACTATGGCTACACCTTC
CASSQEVTGNYGYTF
>.|TRBV20-1|.|TRBJ2-3
TGCAGTGCTAGACTAGTGGATACGCAGTATTTT
CSARLVDTQYF
>.|TRBV19|.|TRBJ2-7
TGTGCCAGTAGTTCCAGGGCGTACGAGCAGTACTTC
CASSSRAYEQYF
>.|TRBV7-2|.|TRBJ1-1
TGTGCCAGCAGCTTGGTCGAGCACACTGAAGCTTTCTTT
CASSLVEHTEAFF